This T cell receptor beta chain was obtained from a study of T cell changes during pregnancy in multiple sclerosis. V lost 1 base to trimming and J lost 13 bases, with 17 bases between them. The germline gives CDR1 SGHAT, CDR2 FQNNGV. This CDR3 contains 13 residues. TCRdb keeps only in-frame clones here, not all; method: immunoSEQ multiplex PCR. The table lists under 50,000 clones, more than 85% of them singletons, with about 3.1% in the top ten. The chain combines TRBV11-2 with TRBJ2-7, with D possibly TRBD1 on 6 matching bases. Material: CD8+ T cells from peripheral blood mononuclear cells, obtained in the second trimester of pregnancy. The sequence came from a female donor with multiple sclerosis, enrolled in a pregnancy study. The CDR3 nucleotides are TGTGCCAGCAGCTTAGGTTCATCAGGGGTGACCTACTTC. It specifies CASSLGSSGVTYF.